This T cell receptor (beta chain) was obtained from a study of cytomegalovirus exposure and HLA in healthy donors. Overall study findings and caveats: Some V segments (TRBV6-2 and TRBV6-3 among them) were excluded as indistinguishable. It was reportedly the case that the classifier diagnosed cytomegalovirus status with high specificity and sensitivity.

The PCR made use of 60 Vbeta and 13 Jbeta primers. TCRdb keeps only in-frame clones here, not all; method: immunoSEQ multiplex PCR. Of 120,000 to 150,000 clones listed, over 75% were seen once; the top ten hold approximately 2.3%. A word on this clone: Its target is not known.

Trimming cost V 4 bases and J 1 base, with 15 bases left between them. CDR3 length: 16 residues. Germline V lookup: CDR1 MGHRA, CDR2 YSYEKL. The chain couples TRBV4-1 to TRBJ2-3; D perhaps matches TRBD2 (7 bases). The clonotype was recovered from a man under 40 in good health and CMV-seronegative. The sequenced sample consisted of PBMCs. CDR3 nucleotide sequence: TGCGCCAGCAGCCCCCTTCGGGGGGCGCGCACAGATACGCAGTATTTT. It translates to CASSPLRGARTDTQYF.